This TCR beta chain was retrieved from a study of T cells in Graves' hyperthyroidism and ophthalmopathy. Whole-study findings and limits: Expanded thyroid clonotypes (above 0.001) were mostly also found in blood.

RNA transcripts were the template for amplifying TCR beta CDR3 regions. The TCR CDR3 was amplified in a first-round RT-PCR using the HTBI primer set. From the multiplex PCR reads, TCRdb called clonotypes with MiXCR, one entry per CDR3 protein. Counted here are a few hundred thousand distinct CDR3 sequences, 46% occurring once; the ten biggest clones make up roughly 19%. This clonotype has at least ten counts. What it recognizes is unknown. Patients having uncontrolled infection, another autoimmune disease, pregnancy or lactation were not included. Diagnosis relied on clinical symptoms, serum thyroxine and TRAb, thyroid ultrasound and orbital computed tomography. The source material was peripheral blood or thyroid tissue (not recorded which). The clonotype comes from an adult woman with Graves' disease, either hyperthyroidism or ophthalmopathy (not recorded which).

The CDR3 nucleotides are TGTGCCAGCAGCGGGACAGAGCAAGAGACCCAGTACTTC. Translation gives CASSGTEQETQYF. The chain uses TRBV9 and TRBJ2-5, with D possibly matching TRBD1 (6 bases). V lost 3 bases to trimming and J lost 2 bases, with 8 bases between them. The V gene's germline CDR1 is SGDLS and CDR2 YYNGEE. The CDR3 covers 13 residues.